What follows are 18 T cell receptor beta chains derived from one specimen sequenced in a study of blood T cell repertoires in COVID-19. The protocol was immunoSEQ multiplex PCR, while the TCRdb copy is restricted to in-frame clones and leaves out a portion. The repertoire consists of around 170,000 clones, with around four fifths occurring once and the leading ten covering around 6.1%. Sequenced material: peripheral blood. The receptors derive from a woman aged 40-49 years with acute or convalescent COVID-19.

The V gene is TRBV19, the J gene TRBJ2-1, with D possibly matching TRBD2 (7 bases). Germline V gives CDR1 LNHDA, CDR2 SQIVND (reference sequence). V was shortened by 6 bases and J by 2 bases, with 14 bases between the two germline ends. The CDR3 loop spans 15 amino acids. CDR3 sequence reads: CASSMRGGTYNEQFF. CDR3 DNA sequence: TGTGCCAGTAGCATGAGGGGGGGGACCTACAATGAGCAGTTCTTC.

This chain links TRBV5-6 with TRBJ2-1, with 10 bases lining up with TRBD2. Germline CDR1 is SGHDT and CDR2 is YYEEEE. J gave up 16 bases and V 0 bases, and 16 bases lay outside the gene matches. This CDR3 comprises 16 residues. In DNA form, the CDR3 reads TGTGCCAGCAGCTTGGGATTAAGTACAGCGGGGGGGCAGCGATTCTTC. It encodes CASSLGLSTAGGQRFF.

J is TRBJ2-7 and V is TRBV14; TRBD2 might be the D (6 bases). The germline V gene has CDR1 SGHDN and CDR2 FVKESK. V shed 2 bases and J shed 5 bases, with 16 bases lying between them. The CDR3 totals 15 residues. CDR3 in amino acids: CASSQFGTHVHEQYF. DNA for the CDR3: TGTGCCAGCAGCCAATTCGGGACTCATGTCCACGAGCAGTACTTC.

The chain joins TRBV28 to TRBJ1-1; D is ambiguous. The V gene lost 2 bases and the J gene lost 2 bases, with 9 bases spanning the gap. The CDR3 is made up of 14 amino acids. Germline V gene sequence: CDR1 MDHEN, CDR2 SYDVKM. The CDR3 DNA sequence: TGTGCCAGCAGTTTAGTGAGCGGTAACACTGAAGCTTTCTTT. It is translated as CASSLVSGNTEAFF.

The rearrangement joins TRBV5-4 to TRBJ2-3; D is perhaps TRBD2 (6 bases). The CDR3 is 16 residues long. Between the trimmed V and J ends, which lost 1 base and 6 bases, there was a span of 18 bases. CDR1 SGHNT and CDR2 YYREEE come from the germline V gene (reference sequence). CDR3 region: CASSLPGTRGIDTQYF. Here the CDR3 DNA reads TGTGCCAGCAGCTTGCCCGGGACTCGAGGGATTGATACGCAGTATTTT.

This chain connects TRBV7-8 to TRBJ2-2, with D perhaps matching TRBD1 (5 bases). This CDR3 region has 13 residues. CDR1 is SGHVS, CDR2 FQNEAQ, per germline. V was cut by 1 base and J by 10 bases, with 10 bases left in between. CDR3 sequence (DNA): TGTGCCAGCAGCTTAGTGGGGCTCCCGGAGCTGTTTTTT. Amino acids: CASSLVGLPELFF.

The genes are TRBV19 and TRBJ1-3, with 7 nucleotides matching TRBD1. V was clipped by 6 bases and J by 2 bases; unmatched bases: 4. Germline lookup yields CDR1 LNHDA and CDR2 SQIVND (reference sequence). The CDR3 totals 14 residues. The DNA of the CDR3 is TGTGCCAGTAGCAAGCAGGGGGCTGGAAACACCATATATTTT. Amino acid sequence: CASSKQGAGNTIYF.

The V and J genes are TRBV18 and TRBJ2-7; 9 bases line up with TRBD1. The ends lost 2 bases at V and 2 bases at J; junction bases unmatched: 4. Germline V CDR1 and CDR2: KGHSH, LQKENI. The length of the CDR3 is 15 residues. The CDR3 bases are TGTGCCAGCTCACCAGGGACAGGGTCGGCCTACGAGCAGTACTTC. This encodes CASSPGTGSAYEQYF.

The chain joins TRBV19 to TRBJ2-7; weak D call: TRBD2 (6 bases). Germline CDR1 and CDR2: LNHDA and SQIVND (reference sequence). Trimming took off 4 bases at V and 2 bases at J, with 9 bases between the two ends. There are 13 residues in the CDR3. The CDR3 loop is CASSTAGTYEQYF. CDR3 in DNA: TGTGCCAGTAGTACGGCGGGGACCTACGAGCAGTACTTC.

The chain couples TRBV11-2 to TRBJ2-5; 13 nucleotides line up with TRBD2. CDR3 size: 15 residues. The germline gives CDR1 SGHAT, CDR2 FQNNGV. V dropped 5 bases and J dropped 2; count of bases not matched to a gene: 2. The CDR3 loop reads CASSPTSGGQETQYF. CDR3 nucleotide sequence: TGTGCCAGCAGCCCGACTAGCGGGGGGCAAGAGACCCAGTACTTC.

This clone showed up just a few times. The gene calls are TRBV5-1 and TRBJ2-1; 11 bases map to TRBD2. The V and J ends lost 4 bases and 5 bases, in that order; junction bases with no gene match: 8. The CDR3 totals 16 residues. Germline V gives CDR1 SGHRS, CDR2 YFSETQ. CDR3 in amino acids: CASSPLAGGLNNEQFF. The CDR3 DNA is TGCGCCAGCAGCCCATTAGCGGGAGGGCTGAACAATGAGCAGTTCTTC. Filled out from reference TRBV5-1 and TRBJ2-1, the complete variable domain reads KAGVTQTPRYLIKTRGQQVTLSCSPISGHRSVSWYQQTPGQGLQFLFEYFSETQRNKGNFPGRFSGRQFSNSRSEMNVSTLELGDSALYLCASSPLAGGLNNEQFFGPGTRLTVL.

The chain has TRBV3-1 (or the pseudogene TRBV3-2) and TRBJ2-2, with 7 bases matching TRBD1. Germline V gene lookup returns CDR1 LGHDT and CDR2 YNNKEL (reference sequence). V lost 3 bases and J lost 1; bases outside the gene matches: 2. The CDR3 sequence is 15 residues long. The CDR3 here is CASSQRQGNTGELFF. Here the CDR3 DNA reads TGTGCCAGCAGCCAGCGACAGGGGAACACCGGGGAGCTGTTTTTT.

The chain is built from TRBV6-5 and TRBJ1-4; D might be TRBD1 (6 bases). Germline-derived CDR1 and CDR2 are MNHEY and SVGAGI. The CDR3 is made up of 15 amino acids. V was pared by 9 bases and J by 2 bases, with 16 bases between. The CDR3 region has the DNA TGTGCCAGTACCCTTACAGGGAACACTAATGAAAAACTGTTTTTT. Translation gives CASTLTGNTNEKLFF.

The sample holds a few counts of this clone. The chain links TRBV11-3 to TRBJ2-1, with no clear D. This CDR3 is 15 amino acids long. The germline V gene has CDR1 SGHNT and CDR2 YENEEA. Between the trimmed V and J ends, which lost 3 bases and 6 bases, there was a span of 15 bases. Here the CDR3 reads CASSFDSLTSNEQFF. CDR3 DNA sequence: TGTGCCAGCAGCTTTGACTCCCTCACCTCCAATGAGCAGTTCTTC.

CDR3 region: CASSLSHGGREQYF. In DNA, the CDR3 is TGTGCCAGCAGCCTTTCTCACGGGGGACGCGAGCAGTACTTC. The chain has TRBV7-6 and TRBJ2-7; D possibly corresponds to TRBD2 (6 bases). Germline V gives CDR1 SGHVS, CDR2 FNYEAQ. The CDR3 sequence is 14 residues long. Trimming removed 5 bases from V and 6 bases from J, with 17 bases in between.

The sample holds one count of this clone. The chain uses TRBV4-1 and TRBJ2-1; TRBD2 agrees at 7 bases. The J segment lost 7 bases and the V segment lost 0 bases, leaving 12 bases of the junction unmatched. Germline assignment: CDR1 MGHRA and CDR2 YSYEKL. CDR3 length: 17 amino acids. CDR3 sequence reads: CASSQDSLAAGRNEQFF. Here the CDR3 DNA reads TGCGCCAGCAGCCAAGATAGCCTGGCGGCCGGGAGGAATGAGCAGTTCTTC.

The table lists this clone with a few counts. V and J are TRBV10-3 and TRBJ2-5; 8 nucleotides line up with TRBD2. Germline trimming cut 3 bases from V and 4 bases from J; bases unmatched to any gene: 7. Germline-derived CDR1 and CDR2 are ENHRY and SYGVKD. The CDR3 has 15 residues. CDR3 amino acids: CAISDSGLGVETQYF. For the CDR3, the DNA is TGTGCCATCAGTGATTCGGGACTAGGGGTAGAGACCCAGTACTTC.

This clone has just a few counts. V is TRBV20-1 and J is TRBJ2-7; D remains ambiguous. With 7 bases removed from V and 3 bases from J, the gap between germline ends came to 10 bases. CDR3 length: 11 amino acids. Germline V gene data show CDR1 as DFQATT and CDR2 as SNEGSKA (reference sequence). The CDR3 DNA follows: TGCAGTGTAGCCAGAAACTACGAGCAGTACTTC. Translation gives CSVARNYEQYF.